This TCR beta chain was sequenced in a study of T cell responses to AZD1222 COVID-19 vaccine. Using immunoSEQ multiplex PCR, the repertoire was profiled, and TCRdb retains in-frame clones only, with some absent. The sample has fewer than 120,000 clones, 70% to 90% seen once. A word on this clone: Its cognate antigen is unknown.

Trimming stripped 7 bases from V and 4 bases from J, with 20 bases between. Per the germline V gene, CDR1 is MDHEN and CDR2 is SYDVKM. The CDR3 extends over 16 amino acids. Study-wide points: After two AZD1222 doses, spike-specific TCR breadth and depth rose versus day 0.

The starting material was peripheral blood, obtained on day 0 of AZD1222 vaccination. The chain has TRBV28 and TRBJ2-1, with TRBD2 as a possible D gene (5 bases). The sequence derives from an adult in good health. The CDR3 loop reads CASKAGSPISYNEQFF. CDR3 DNA: TGTGCCAGCAAGGCGGGTTCTCCTATATCGTACAATGAGCAGTTCTTC.